The 19 T cell receptor beta chains below come from one sample, sequenced in a study of shared clonotypes between healthy human individuals. Data came from immunoSEQ multiplex PCR; TCRdb stores just in-frame clones and leaves some out. The data hold around 2.3 million clones, with 95% observed a single time. Sequences were obtained from naive CD4+ T cells sorted from blood. The subset here: CD45RA+ positively selected. The receptors derive from a man aged 18 to 35 in good health.

The chain carries TRBV30 and TRBJ2-3; 9 nucleotides line up with TRBD2. After removal of 7 bases from V and 2 bases from J, the junction contained 10 bases not matched to a gene. This CDR3 has 15 residues. CDR1 is GTSNPN and CDR2 is SVGIG in the germline V gene (reference sequence). CDR3 amino acids: CASLGASGATDTQYF. The CDR3 DNA reads as TGTGCCTCGTTGGGGGCTAGCGGGGCCACAGATACGCAGTATTTT.

In this sample, this clone turned up once. This chain uses TRBV5-1 with TRBJ2-3, with 12 bases that match TRBD2. CDR1 and CDR2 (germline): SGHRS, YFSETQ. The junction had 5 bases not matched to a gene; V was cut back by 4 bases and J by 2 bases. The CDR3 has 16 amino acids. CDR3 residues: CASSQRLAGVTDTQYF. Here the CDR3 DNA reads TGCGCCAGCAGCCAAAGACTAGCGGGGGTCACAGATACGCAGTATTTT.

The rearrangement links TRBV27 to TRBJ2-7, with TRBD2 matching over 11 bases. Germline assignment: CDR1 MNHEY and CDR2 SMNVEV (reference sequence). J lost 1 base, V lost 5 bases, and 4 bases had no gene match. CDR3 length: 15 amino acids. The CDR3 DNA follows: TGTGCCAGCAGTACTGTAGCGGGAGGGTCCTACGAGCAGTACTTC. Residues: CASSTVAGGSYEQYF.

The rearrangement links TRBV5-4 to TRBJ2-7; TRBD2 matches at 7 bases. The junction had 10 bases not matched to a gene; V was cut back by 4 bases and J by 3 bases. There are 15 residues in the CDR3. Germline assignment: CDR1 SGHNT and CDR2 YYREEE (reference sequence). DNA of the CDR3: TGTGCCAGCAGCCTCGGGTTACTAGCGAACTACGAGCAGTACTTC. Translation gives CASSLGLLANYEQYF.

The chain uses TRBV7-3 and TRBJ1-3, with a weak D call TRBD1 (5 bases). The CDR3 covers 13 residues. The germline V gene encodes CDR1 SGHTA and CDR2 FQGTGA. Trimming took 5 bases from V and 3 from J, leaving 8 bases between them. CDR3 sequence (DNA): TGTGCCAGCAGCCCGGGGGGTGGAAACACCATATATTTT. This encodes CASSPGGGNTIYF.

V gene TRBV2 combines with J gene TRBJ1-2; D is unresolved. Germline assignment: CDR1 SNHLY and CDR2 FYNNEI. This CDR3 spans 16 amino acids. Trimming removed 1 base from V and 5 bases from J, with 17 bases in between. The CDR3, as DNA: TGTGCCAGCAGTGAAGATAGGACGTTGAATCCATATGGCTACACCTTC. This sequence encodes CASSEDRTLNPYGYTF.

Notes on this clone: Different DNA sequences within this sample yield the same CDR3. The chain has TRBV6-5 and TRBJ1-1; D remains unclear. Per germline, CDR1 MNHEY and CDR2 SVGAGI. This CDR3 region has 13 residues. V gave up 6 bases and J gave up 1 base, with 9 bases separating them. The chain's CDR3 is CASSLTENTEAFF. The CDR3 DNA follows: TGTGCCAGCAGCCTTACCGAGAACACTGAAGCTTTCTTT.

This CDR3 is CASSPTGLLGYEQYF. As DNA, the CDR3 is TGTGCCAGCAGCCCGACAGGACTCCTAGGCTACGAGCAGTACTTC. This chain links TRBV9 with TRBJ2-7; possibly TRBD1 for D (6 bases). The CDR3 runs to 15 residues. V lost 4 bases to trimming and J lost 3 bases, with 17 bases between them. Germline V CDR1 and CDR2: SGDLS, YYNGEE.

J is TRBJ2-5 and V is TRBV14; D ambiguous. The V gene lost 5 bases and the J gene lost 0 bases, with 19 bases spanning the gap. CDR3 length: 17 amino acids. The germline V gene has CDR1 SGHDN and CDR2 FVKESK. CDR3 protein: CASSKGERQQYQETQYF. The CDR3 DNA sequence: TGTGCCAGCAGCAAAGGCGAGAGGCAGCAGTACCAAGAGACCCAGTACTTC.

The genes are TRBV6-5 and TRBJ1-2; D is undetermined. Trimming pared 2 bases from V and 2 bases from J, leaving 6 bases between. Germline CDR1 is MNHEY and CDR2 is SVGAGI. The CDR3 extends over 13 amino acids. The DNA for the CDR3 is TGTGCCAGCAGTTACGAGAGGAACTATGGCTACACCTTC. This sequence encodes CASSYERNYGYTF.

The DNA for the CDR3 is TGTGCCAGCAACCAGGACAGGGGCATCGATGGCTACACCTTC. Translating gives CASNQDRGIDGYTF. This chain links TRBV6-1 with TRBJ1-2, with 9 bases aligning to TRBD1. The ends lost 7 bases at V and 6 bases at J; junction bases unmatched: 9. The CDR3 consists of 14 residues. From germline, CDR1 is MNHNS and CDR2 SASEGT.

The chain links TRBV7-9 to TRBJ1-5, with TRBD1 matching over 8 bases. V was pared by 1 base and J by 6 bases, with 5 bases of the junction left unmatched. The V gene's germline CDR1 is SEHNR and CDR2 FQNEAQ (reference sequence). The CDR3 length is 15 residues. As DNA, the CDR3 is TGTGCCAGCAGCTTAGATGGCAGGGGGCCTCAGCCCCAGCATTTT. Its translation is CASSLDGRGPQPQHF.

There are a few counts of this clone. The chain couples TRBV25-1 to TRBJ1-3; no clear D gene. With 6 bases removed from V and 5 bases from J, the gap between germline ends came to 5 bases. Germline V gives CDR1 MGHDK, CDR2 SYGVNS. The CDR3 length is 11 residues. The CDR3 coding sequence is TGTGCCAGCAGAGTCCGAAACACCATATATTTT. Protein product: CASRVRNTIYF.

As concerns this clone: Other DNA sequences within the sample encode an identical CDR3. The rearrangement joins TRBV11-2 to TRBJ1-2, with a tentative D call TRBD1 (5 bases). This CDR3 contains 13 residues. Looked up from germline, CDR1 is SGHAT and CDR2 is FQNNGV. V was clipped by 2 bases and J by 4 bases, with 8 bases between them. CDR3 amino acids: CASSLQGPYGYTF. The CDR3 DNA reads TGTGCCAGCAGCTTACAGGGACCCTATGGCTACACCTTC.

Notes on this clone: This could be a read error, since a much larger clone is one nucleotide away. The chain has TRBV5-1 and TRBJ2-7; D is possibly TRBD1 (5 bases). There are 13 residues in the CDR3. V gave up 4 bases and J gave up 0 bases, with 8 bases separating them. Germline loops: CDR1 SGHRS, CDR2 YFSETQ. The CDR3 is CASSVDNSYEQYF. The CDR3 region has the DNA TGCGCCAGCAGCGTGGACAACTCCTACGAGCAGTACTTC.

The V call is TRBV7-3, the J call TRBJ1-6; 7 positions match TRBD1. The J segment lost 8 bases and the V segment lost 5 bases, leaving 6 bases of the junction unmatched. Looked up from germline, CDR1 is SGHTA and CDR2 is FQGTGA. This CDR3 contains 14 residues. Here the CDR3 reads CASSQGTAYSPLHF. As DNA, the CDR3 is TGTGCCAGCAGCCAAGGGACAGCTTATTCACCCCTCCACTTT.

In regard to this clone: This CDR3 is also generated by other DNA sequences in the sample. The chain is built from TRBV19 and TRBJ2-7; 12 positions agree with TRBD2. The CDR3 consists of 13 residues. V was pared by 8 bases and J by 4 bases, with 3 bases of the junction left unmatched. Looked up from germline, CDR1 is LNHDA and CDR2 is SQIVND (reference sequence). The CDR3 reads CASSTSGGYEQYF. CDR3 bases: TGTGCCAGTTCGACTAGCGGGGGATACGAGCAGTACTTC.

J is TRBJ1-2 and V is TRBV6-5; D is uncertain. V was trimmed by 6 bases and J by 7 bases, leaving 21 bases between them. This CDR3 has 15 residues. Germline values: CDR1 MNHEY, CDR2 SVGAGI. The CDR3 nucleotides read TGTGCCAGCAGCCCCTGGAGCGGGTCGGAGGGTGGCTACACCTTC. Translated, it gives CASSPWSGSEGGYTF.

The chain links TRBV27 to TRBJ1-2; a possible D gene is TRBD1 (5 bases). Germline CDR1 and CDR2: MNHEY and SMNVEV (reference sequence). Trimming removed 8 bases at V and 1 base at J, with 20 bases between. This CDR3 has 16 residues. The CDR3 DNA reads TGTGCCAGCTCCCGGGACCGTCCGCAACTTAACTATGGCTACACCTTC. The encoded protein is CASSRDRPQLNYGYTF.